This T cell receptor (beta chain) was captured by sequencing in a study of blood T cell repertoires in COVID-19. The overall study: T cells, B-cell-depleted T cells, or PBMCs provided the cDNA or gDNA that served as material.

The junction had 6 bases not matched to a gene; V was cut back by 5 bases and J by 5 bases. Germline loops: CDR1 SGHNT, CDR2 YYREEE (reference sequence). This CDR3 contains 13 residues. Study processing details: Nucleated cell counts were estimated from reference gene primer amplification. Sequencing was performed with immunoSEQ multiplex PCR; in TCRdb, only in-frame clones are kept and a portion is missing. D and trimming come from the DNA, and the V and J calls and clone size come from that table. The sample yields more than 300,000 clones, about 90% seen once. Sequences were obtained from peripheral blood. This TCR was sampled from a woman in her 70s with COVID-19, enrolled during active disease. The chain carries TRBV5-4 and TRBJ1-1; 7 nucleotides line up with TRBD1. The CDR3 loop is CASREDRDTEAFF. The CDR3 DNA sequence: TGTGCCAGCAGGGAAGACAGGGATACTGAAGCTTTCTTT.